This T cell receptor (beta chain) was captured in a study of T cell changes during pregnancy in multiple sclerosis. The data were produced by immunoSEQ multiplex PCR, yet TCRdb's version contains in-frame clones alone and is incomplete. In the table there are about 39,000 clones, about 94% of which are singletons. From germline, CDR1 is SGHNT and CDR2 YENEEA. Trimming left V 1 base short and J 2 bases short, with 8 bases between. The CDR3 is made up of 14 amino acids. The clonotype was recovered from a female donor with multiple sclerosis, enrolled in a pregnancy study. The source material was CD4+ T cells from peripheral blood mononuclear cells, sampled after pregnancy. The chain is built from TRBV11-3 and TRBJ2-5; D possibly corresponds to TRBD2 (6 bases). As DNA, the CDR3 is TGTGCCAGCAGCTTAGGCGGGATGCAAGAGACCCAGTACTTC. Translated, it gives CASSLGGMQETQYF.